This T cell receptor beta chain was sequenced during a study of cytomegalovirus exposure and HLA in healthy donors (dated by TCRdb to about 2017). For context, the study as a whole: An earlier analysis of several hundred of the donors reported under 300 Gb of sequence data and 95 million to 120 million unique TCR beta sequences obtained from 180 million or so T cells. An early release that covered some 640 HLA-typed donors contained 300 to 350 gigabases of sequencing data and approximately 85 million unique TCR sequences. The genetic ancestry cluster associated with self-reported Caucasian donors included 81% of the approximately 400 genotyped donors. The aim of the study was to test whether cataloging public T cell receptors could identify signatures of past pathogen exposure. The T cell repertoires of under 700 subjects were profiled by immunosequencing and related to cytomegalovirus serostatus. Besides the first cohort of 666 subjects, a separate validation cohort made up of over 100 different subjects was used. High-throughput TCR immunosequencing, statistical association of individual TCRs with disease status, and machine learning were combined to predict cytomegalovirus infection status. A later analysis re-analyzed previously published TCR beta repertoires from 500 to 700 donors and added high-resolution HLA genotyping to study TCR occurrence patterns. In the later analysis, no new phenotypic data were used to find candidate immune exposures; instead, reliance was placed on TCR beta sequences and their occurrence across donors. To decide whether each TCR beta V gene segment behaved as functional or pseudogenic, an earlier analysis of over 500 of the donors relied on high-throughput TCR beta sequencing. Donor age, sex, ethnicity and CMV serostatus were collected together with the repertoire data. A later genetic analysis used genome-wide SNP genotypes for about three fifths of the 666 donors, treating that subset as a discovery cohort. Every repertoire in the discovery cohort had been generated on one and the same sequencing platform. Class I and class II HLA loci were covered by the typing at four-digit resolution. Typing coverage differed by locus: A, B, C, DRB1 and DQB1 were typed in roughly 629-640 donors, DQA1 in about 560, DPA1 in 600 to 610, and DPB1 in just under 490. Because of strong linkage in the cohort, four or five DR-DQ haplotypes were treated as single units for association and clustering. Across approximately 420 genotyped donors of the cohort, an average of approximately 240,000 unique TCR beta nucleotide sequences per donor were sequenced, and approximately 19% of those sequences were non-productive. Overall study results and their limits: Only TCR beta chains were sequenced in this cohort, and the absence of alpha or paired-chain data limited detectable features. The classifier was reported to diagnose cytomegalovirus status with high specificity and sensitivity in both the original and validation cohorts. In a later analysis, HLA-associated TCR beta chains showed more clonal expansion and lower generation probabilities than non-associated chains that were equally common. A total of 150 to 200 TCR beta chains were listed by the study as associated with cytomegalovirus. The only immune exposure information available for the cohort was CMV serostatus. A later genetic analysis reported fewer N-insertions in productive TCRs among donors in an Asian-associated ancestry cluster than the approximately 700-donor mean. A group of highly shared sequence variants was considered likely to be a technical artifact of the sequencing pipeline. Broadly in line with IMGT annotations, most TCR beta V segments showed up in productive rearrangements about 87% or about 30% of the time in an earlier analysis of some 590 of the donors. Several of the top co-occurrence clusters appeared to be linked to parvovirus B19, influenza, CMV and Epstein-Barr virus, according to a later analysis. A further reported finding was that TCR beta sequences accurately predicted the HLA-A and HLA-B alleles for most subjects in the first cohort. A later analysis associated about 17,000 TCR beta sequences with specific HLA alleles at a false discovery rate of 0.05. Some IMGT-functional V segments, including TRBV6-2 and TRBV6-3, could not be told apart with the 87-base-pair reads, so those segments were excluded. In vitro tests confirmed that a few of the cytomegalovirus-associated TCR beta chains recognize cytomegalovirus antigens. The earlier analysis of some 540 of the donors excluded seventeen rarely observed V segments, including chromosome 9 orphons, because counts were too low. An association between a missense DCLRE1C variant and V-gene and J-gene trimming of TCR beta chains was found in a later genetic analysis and replicated in an independent cohort. A later analysis found that most CMV-associated TCR beta chains appeared HLA-restricted, with HLA associations seemingly driven largely by CMV exposure. Roughly uniform sequencing depth across donors was assumed in presence/absence analyses, although this assumption may not hold. When HLA alleles, especially DR and DQ, strongly co-occurred, attributing TCR associations to individual alleles was difficult. Because HLA typing was missing for some donors at each locus, association tests included only the typed subset. Linkage disequilibrium might explain the correlated functional status among segregating V segments, but an unknown experimental factor could not be excluded. According to the authors, the approach could potentially be generalized to other disease states and immunological phenotypes. According to a later analysis, TCR association rates differed among HLA loci, with DRB1 alleles showing the most associated TCRs and HLA-C alleles showing the fewest. Most TCR sequences were seen in very few donors, while some public TCRs were found in many individuals.

Trimming costs V 5 bases and J 4 bases, and their ends lie 8 bases apart. From cysteine to phenylalanine, the CDR3 is 12 amino acids long. The only DNA kept is the CDR3, 36 bases in frame from the first base. As encoded in the germline V gene, CDR1 is MNHEY while CDR2 is SVGAGI. In total, just over 650 healthy bone marrow donors made up the cohort. Cohort members were all nominally healthy when sampled, although unrecorded immune exposures were likely present. The donor was CMV seronegative and belonged to the group of 350 to 400 seronegative cohort members. A peripheral blood sample was collected from each donor, and TCR beta sequencing was performed on peripheral blood mononuclear cells. Genomic DNA was extracted from the blood cell samples with the Qiagen DNeasy Blood Extraction Kit. A note on this clone: It has no known antigen specificity. Base qualities are not recorded, but no much larger clone differs from it by a single base. Other nucleotide sequences from this sample produce the same CDR3.

The library was prepared using the immunoSEQ multiplex PCR assay. For the multiplex PCR, a mixture combining 60 forward primers for TCR Vbeta segments and 13 reverse primers for TCR Jbeta segments was used. The CDR3 region of rearranged TCR beta genes was amplified from genomic DNA by a multiplex PCR assay. The Illumina HiSeq System was used to sequence the amplified TCR beta libraries as 87-base-pair reads. On the study's bioinformatics: A later analysis counted tens of millions of unique TCR beta chains across the 500 to 850 repertoires, and 9 million to 14 million of these chains were shared by at least two donors. To remove PCR and sequencing errors, raw reads were error-corrected and collapsed into unique sequences using a nearest-neighbor algorithm that merged closely related sequences. To assign V, D and J gene segments, CDR3 sequences were aligned to IMGT reference sequences. For a sequence to be retained, at least a six-nucleotide match to both a V gene segment and a J gene segment was required. A rearrangement was called productive if the CDR3 had no stop codons and remained in frame with V and J, and every other rearrangement was called non-productive. CDR3 was defined by IMGT convention, running from the second conserved V-encoded cysteine to the conserved J-encoded phenylalanine. In an earlier analysis of roughly 580 of the donors, sequences lacking an unambiguous match to a single V gene segment were excluded. An earlier analysis of some 500 of the donors classified V segments as functional when productive rearrangements were above 56.7% and as segregating when the standard deviation between donors was above 5%. A statistical classification framework was developed to diagnose cytomegalovirus status using the catalog of TCR beta chain sequences. V and J gene assignment, in a later analysis, came from comparing TCR nucleotide sequences with IMGT/GENE-DB human TR gene sequences. The TCRdist pipeline was used in a later analysis to assign CDR3 sequences and most-parsimonious VDJ recombination scenarios. In a later analysis, every TCR beta chain was defined by the combination of its CDR3 amino acid sequence and its V-gene family, and reads without a unique V-gene family were dropped. To address suspected cross-contamination and a sequencing artifact, a later analysis removed a few hundred highly shared, low-generation-probability nucleotide sequences. A later analysis calculated a clonal expansion index for each public chain from normalized within-repertoire ranks of inferred template counts. In a later analysis, generation probabilities were computed with a VDJ recombination model fitted to out-of-frame rearrangements, and the resulting probabilities were checked against IGoR. Hypergeometric tests were used in a later analysis to score TCR-TCR, TCR-HLA and TCR-CMV co-occurrence, with a repertoire-size bias correction applied to the TCR pairs. False discovery rates were estimated in a later analysis by permuting HLA or CMV assignments 20 times. In a later analysis, co-occurring TCRs were grouped using DBSCAN, and TCRdist sequence similarity was added for clustering within HLA-allele-positive subsets. For co-occurrence clustering, repertoires with fewer than 30,000 or more than 120,000 public chains were excluded, along with roughly five repertoires with anomalous nucleotide sharing. TCRdb obtained this table from immuneACCESS and retained in-frame rearrangements with V and J assigned. These tables miss some clones; where compared with another copy, unresolved V genes account for less than half of the shortfall, and the remainder is unexplained. The DNA gave D and trimming, while V, J and clone size come from that table. The sample records more than 90,000 clones, approximately 78% of which are singletons. The ten largest make up roughly 0.71% of the sample.

The sequencing sample was made of PBMCs. The chain is assembled from TRBV6-5 and TRBJ1-1; a confident D gene designation cannot be given. The clonotype originates from an older woman in good health and CMV-seronegative. This receptor has the CDR3 CASSRGGTEAFF. Read as DNA, the sequence is TGTGCCAGCAGTCGGGGTGGCACTGAAGCTTTCTTT.